This TCR beta chain was identified in a study of cytotoxic CD8 clonotypes in ibrutinib-treated CLL. The method was immunoSEQ multiplex PCR; TCRdb's version includes in-frame clones alone and lacks a portion of them. The table lists around 310,000 clones, about 80% of them singletons. The CDR3 totals 14 residues. V shed 5 bases and J shed 3 bases, with 14 bases lying between them. Germline CDR1 is MDHEN and CDR2 is SYDVKM. Study-level points and caveats: At the start, clonality exceeded age-matched healthy donors and followed circulating CD8+ T-cell counts.

With respect to this clone: The antigen is undetermined.

The chain has TRBV28 and TRBJ2-7; a weak D match, TRBD2 (6 bases). Sequencing was performed on PBMCs, taken before ibrutinib treatment. The sequence was obtained from a human donor with chronic lymphocytic leukemia. The CDR3 DNA reads as TGTGCCAGCAGTATTGGACTAACCCTCTACGAGCAGTACTTC. Encoded protein: CASSIGLTLYEQYF.